The 32 T cell receptor beta chains below all came from one sample that was sequenced in a study of graft-versus-host responses after intestinal transplantation. The assay was immunoSEQ multiplex PCR, and TCRdb's table has in-frame clones only and misses some. The table includes under 150,000 clones, approximately 94% detected once. These receptors' targets are unknown. This sample comprised unstimulated CD4+ T cells sorted from spleen or lymph node cells, obtained before intestinal transplant. The receptors come from a human donor who received an intestinal transplant.

V usage is TRBV5-6 and J usage is TRBJ1-2; 8 bases fit TRBD1. V lost 4 bases, J lost 2 bases, and 7 bases stayed unmatched. This CDR3 region has 15 residues. Germline CDR1 is SGHDT and CDR2 is YYEEEE. CDR3 in amino acids: CASSGRGQVNYGYTF. CDR3 in DNA: TGTGCCAGCAGCGGCAGGGGGCAGGTCAACTATGGCTACACCTTC.

This rearrangement joins TRBV19 to TRBJ2-5; possibly TRBD2 for D (5 bases). V lost 5 bases and J lost 4, with 14 bases in between. The CDR3 sequence is 14 residues long. Germline V gives CDR1 LNHDA, CDR2 SQIVND (reference sequence). The CDR3 sequence: CASSGLAVGETQYF. The CDR3 coding sequence is TGTGCCAGTAGTGGGCTAGCAGTGGGAGAGACCCAGTACTTC. Filled out from reference TRBV19 and TRBJ2-5, the complete variable domain reads DGGITQSPKYLFRKEGQNVTLSCEQNLNHDAMYWYRQDPGQGLRLIYYSQIVNDFQKGDIAEGYSVSREKKESFPLTVTSAQKNPTAFYLCASSGLAVGETQYFGPGTRLLVL.

The chain couples TRBV6-1 to TRBJ2-3; 10 nucleotides match TRBD2. Unmatched junction bases numbered 10, after V lost 7 bases and J lost 6 bases. The V gene's germline CDR1 is MNHNS and CDR2 SASEGT. This CDR3 is 15 amino acids long. CDR3 sequence: CASNPRISGGDTQYF. In nucleotides, the CDR3 is TGTGCCAGCAATCCCCGAATTAGCGGGGGGGATACGCAGTATTTT.

V and J are TRBV10-3 and TRBJ1-1; tentatively, D is TRBD1 (6 bases). In germline, CDR1 is ENHRY, CDR2 SYGVKD. The CDR3 is made up of 15 amino acids. Trimming removed 4 bases from V and 3 bases from J, with 15 bases in between. DNA for the CDR3: TGTGCCATCAGTGGAAACCCGACAGGAGACACTGAAGCTTTCTTT. Its protein product is CAISGNPTGDTEAFF.

The chain joins TRBV7-8 to TRBJ1-5; no definite D call. Germline V gene data show CDR1 as SGHVS and CDR2 as FQNEAQ. V was pared by 5 bases and J by 3 bases, with 8 bases between. This CDR3 region has 13 residues. The CDR3 region has the DNA TGTGCCAGCAGCCAACAGACCAATCAGCCCCAGCATTTT. Protein: CASSQQTNQPQHF.

This sequence joins TRBV7-6 and TRBJ2-5; TRBD2 aligns across 8 bases. This CDR3 region has 15 residues. Trimming removed 5 bases from V and 7 bases from J; junction bases left unmatched: 12. Germline V gene data show CDR1 as SGHVS and CDR2 as FNYEAQ. DNA of the CDR3: TGTGCCAGCAGCGTCTCCGGGGGGGGAGATGGGACCCAGTACTTC. Its translation is CASSVSGGGDGTQYF.

This chain's CDR3 is CASSYHATGNGYTF. The CDR3 DNA reads as TGTGCCAGCAGCTACCATGCGACAGGGAATGGCTACACCTTC. The chain couples TRBV5-4 to TRBJ1-2, with 7 positions matching TRBD1. This CDR3 is 14 amino acids long. V was pared by 3 bases and J by 6 bases, with 8 bases of the junction left unmatched. Looked up from germline, CDR1 is SGHNT and CDR2 is YYREEE (reference sequence).

The chain employs TRBV4-1 and TRBJ2-3, with D unresolved. The CDR3 is made up of 17 amino acids. Trimming cost V 0 bases and J 3 bases, with 16 bases left between them. In germline, CDR1 is MGHRA, CDR2 YSYEKL. Here the CDR3 DNA reads TGCGCCAGCAGCCAAGACCCAGTGGGGTTAGCAACAGATACGCAGTATTTT. This sequence encodes CASSQDPVGLATDTQYF.

Comment on this clone: The same CDR3 is also encoded by other DNA sequences in this sample. The chain combines TRBV18 with TRBJ2-1; TRBD2 aligns across 11 bases. The CDR3 is 15 residues long. Looked up from germline, CDR1 is KGHSH and CDR2 is LQKENI. V was pared by 6 bases and J by 4 bases, with 5 bases of the junction left unmatched. Written as DNA, the CDR3 is TGTGCCAGCTCGTCACTAGCGGGGGCTTACAATGAGCAGTTCTTC. Amino acids: CASSSLAGAYNEQFF.

The J gene is TRBJ1-2, the V gene TRBV6-5; 9 bases are shared with TRBD1. Germline lookup yields CDR1 MNHEY and CDR2 SVGAGI. The CDR3 is 14 residues long. The ends lost 7 bases at V and 4 bases at J; junction bases unmatched: 7. DNA for the CDR3: TGTGCCAGCACTGGACAGGGGTTGACCTATGGCTACACCTTC. Its protein is CASTGQGLTYGYTF.

This chain connects TRBV6-1 to TRBJ2-7, with a possible D match to TRBD2 (5 bases). Germline V CDR1 and CDR2: MNHNS, SASEGT. V dropped 9 bases and J dropped 0 bases, with 18 bases sitting between them. This CDR3 is 15 amino acids long. The CDR3 sequence is CARMTQDSSSYEQYF. In DNA, the CDR3 is TGTGCCAGAATGACCCAGGACTCGAGCTCCTACGAGCAGTACTTC.

This rearrangement joins TRBV14 to TRBJ2-7, with D perhaps TRBD2 (6 bases). The CDR3 loop spans 12 amino acids. Germline CDR1 SGHDN, CDR2 FVKESK. V dropped 3 bases and J dropped 9 bases, with 12 bases sitting between them. In DNA, the CDR3 is TGTGCCAGCAGCCACGGAGGGGCTGGGCAGTACTTC. Amino acids: CASSHGGAGQYF.

This sequence joins TRBV28 and TRBJ1-2; D remains unclear. V was trimmed by 10 bases and J by 7 bases, leaving 16 bases between them. The CDR3 covers 12 residues. Looked up from germline, CDR1 is MDHEN and CDR2 is SYDVKM. Written as DNA, the CDR3 is TGTGCCATCCGGCCGGCAGGCAGTGGCTACACCTTC. Its protein product is CAIRPAGSGYTF.

The chain recombines TRBV27 with TRBJ1-1, with unresolved D. CDR3 length: 13 amino acids. CDR1 and CDR2 (germline): MNHEY, SMNVEV (reference sequence). V lost 8 bases and J 0 bases, leaving 10 bases between the germline ends. CDR3 sequence (DNA): TGTGCCAGCGCAAGCAAAGTGAACACTGAAGCTTTCTTT. It is translated as CASASKVNTEAFF.

CDR3 DNA: TGCGCCAGCAGCTTGGCGACAGCAACCAATGAGCAGTTCTTC. This sequence encodes CASSLATATNEQFF. This rearrangement joins TRBV5-1 to TRBJ2-1; tentatively, D is TRBD1 (5 bases). V lost 0 bases and J lost 6, with 10 bases in between. In germline, CDR1 is SGHRS, CDR2 YFSETQ. This CDR3 is built from 14 residues.

The V gene is TRBV20-1, the J gene TRBJ2-3; D remains unclear. Germline-derived CDR1 and CDR2 are DFQATT and SNEGSKA (reference sequence). Trimming took 7 bases from V and 4 from J, leaving 9 bases between them. The CDR3 is made up of 11 amino acids. CDR3 in amino acids: CSGVGSDTQYF. In DNA form, the CDR3 reads TGCAGTGGGGTAGGGTCAGATACGCAGTATTTT.

The V gene is TRBV10-1, the J gene TRBJ2-1; TRBD1 agrees at 7 bases. CDR3 length: 13 amino acids. From germline, CDR1 is WNHNN and CDR2 SYGVQD (reference sequence). V was pared by 2 bases and J by 9 bases, with 4 bases of the junction left unmatched. CDR3: CASSETGVTEQFF. Written as DNA, the CDR3 is TGCGCCAGCAGTGAGACAGGGGTCACTGAGCAGTTCTTC.

The chain combines TRBV7-8 with TRBJ2-1; 16 bases map to TRBD2. CDR3 length equals 19 residues. V lost 1 base, J lost 4 bases, and 7 bases stayed unmatched. The germline V gene has CDR1 SGHVS and CDR2 FQNEAQ. The CDR3 DNA follows: TGTGCCAGCAGCTTAGTTCGCCCGGGACTAGCGGGGGGGTACAATGAGCAGTTCTTC. Amino acids: CASSLVRPGLAGGYNEQFF. The full variable domain, completed using reference TRBV7-8 and TRBJ2-1, is GAGVSQSPRYKVAKRGQDVALRCDPISGHVSLFWYQQALGQGPEFLTYFQNEAQLDKSGLPSDRFFAERPEGSVSTLKIQRTQQEDSAVYLCASSLVRPGLAGGYNEQFFGPGTRLTVL.

This clone has more than one count but fewer than ten. The V and J genes are TRBV5-1 and TRBJ1-2; a weak D match, TRBD1 (6 bases). The CDR3 consists of 14 residues. Germline CDR1 is SGHRS and CDR2 is YFSETQ. V was shortened by 4 bases and J by 5 bases, with 15 bases between the two germline ends. This CDR3 reads CASSQGTGLYGYTF. CDR3 DNA sequence: TGCGCCAGCAGCCAGGGGACGGGTCTTTATGGCTACACCTTC.

Notes on this clone: One end of the junction fails to match germline, which may point to a read error. The chain has TRBV30 and TRBJ1-5; D is ambiguous. This CDR3 has 13 amino acids. Germline V CDR1 and CDR2: GTSNPN, SVGIG (reference sequence). CDR3 sequence reads: CAWSATVVQPRHF. In DNA, the CDR3 is TGTGCCTGGAGCGCTACAGTAGTCCAGCCCCGGCATTTT.

This clone occurred a few times. This chain connects TRBV18 to TRBJ1-4; 8 positions agree with TRBD1. Trimming removed 1 base from V and 6 bases from J; junction bases left unmatched: 7. Germline loops: CDR1 KGHSH, CDR2 LQKENI. The CDR3 runs 16 residues. The CDR3 coding sequence is TGTGCCAGCTCACCACTGGGAGGACAGGGAGATGAAAAACTGTTTTTT. As protein: CASSPLGGQGDEKLFF.

V gene TRBV6-5 combines with J gene TRBJ1-1; no reliable D call. The germline V gene has CDR1 MNHEY and CDR2 SVGAGI. This CDR3 is built from 14 residues. V lost 0 bases to trimming and J lost 1 base, with 6 bases between them. The CDR3 DNA reads TGTGCCAGCAGTTACTCGAAGGGGAACACTGAAGCTTTCTTT. Its translation: CASSYSKGNTEAFF.

V usage is TRBV5-6 and J usage is TRBJ2-1, with no clear D. With 0 bases removed from V and 13 bases from J, the gap between germline ends came to 8 bases. Germline V CDR1 and CDR2: SGHDT, YYEEEE. The CDR3 has 11 amino acids. This CDR3 is CASSLAGVQFF. The CDR3 nucleotides read TGTGCCAGCAGCTTGGCTGGGGTCCAGTTCTTC.

The rearrangement joins TRBV2 to TRBJ1-1; perhaps TRBD1 as D (6 bases). Germline V gene lookup returns CDR1 SNHLY and CDR2 FYNNEI. V was trimmed by 5 bases and J by 1 base, leaving 11 bases between them. The CDR3 consists of 14 residues. The CDR3 region is CASSPGQSNTEAFF. The DNA for the CDR3 is TGTGCCAGCAGTCCGGGACAATCGAACACTGAAGCTTTCTTT.

The chain uses TRBV15 and TRBJ2-1; D not resolved. The V gene's germline CDR1 is LNHNV and CDR2 YYDKDF (reference sequence). Trimming removed 0 bases from V and 11 bases from J, with 8 bases in between. The CDR3 extends over 12 amino acids. CDR3 sequence: CATSRDWGKQFF. The DNA for the CDR3 is TGTGCCACCAGCAGAGATTGGGGAAAGCAGTTCTTC.

The V gene is TRBV5-1, the J gene TRBJ2-7, with D possibly TRBD1 on 6 matching bases. From germline, CDR1 is SGHRS and CDR2 YFSETQ. The CDR3 contains 17 residues. V was shortened by 1 base and J by 2 bases, with 19 bases between the two germline ends. Written as DNA, the CDR3 is TGCGCCAGCAGCTTGACGGTGACAGGCTTCGGAACCTACGAGCAGTACTTC. Translated, it gives CASSLTVTGFGTYEQYF.

The chain joins TRBV7-9 to TRBJ1-2; 8 bases agree with TRBD1. The CDR3 runs to 14 residues. The V gene end was trimmed by 3 bases and the J gene end by 7 bases; junction bases not matched to a gene: 7. CDR1 and CDR2 (germline): SEHNR, FQNEAQ (reference sequence). CDR3: CASSFALDRAGYTF. The DNA of the CDR3 is TGTGCCAGCAGCTTTGCCCTGGACAGGGCTGGCTACACCTTC. Together with reference TRBV7-9 and TRBJ1-2, the CDR3 gives the full variable domain: DTGVSQNPRHKITKRGQNVTFRCDPISEHNRLYWYRQTLGQGPEFLTYFQNEAQLEKSRLLSDRFSAERPKGSFSTLEIQRTEQGDSAMYLCASSFALDRAGYTFGSGTRLTVV.

The V call is TRBV30, the J call TRBJ2-7; tentative D call: TRBD1 (5 bases). The CDR3 totals 13 residues. Germline V gene lookup returns CDR1 GTSNPN and CDR2 SVGIG (reference sequence). Trimming left V 4 bases short and J 3 bases short, with 13 bases between. In nucleotides, the CDR3 is TGTGCCTGGAAAAAGGGGCAGAGCTACGAGCAGTACTTC. It specifies CAWKKGQSYEQYF. Together with reference TRBV30 and TRBJ2-7, the CDR3 gives the full variable domain: SQTIHQWPATLVQPVGSPLSLECTVEGTSNPNLYWYRQAAGRGLQLLFYSVGIGQISSEVPQNLSASRPQDRQFILSSKKLLLSDSGFYLCAWKKGQSYEQYFGPGTRLTVT.

This clone was recorded once. V is TRBV18 and J is TRBJ2-7; no clear D. V was shortened by 1 base and J by 3 bases, with 10 bases between the two germline ends. The germline V gene has CDR1 KGHSH and CDR2 LQKENI. The CDR3 runs to 14 residues. In DNA, the CDR3 is TGTGCCAGCTCACCACAGGGTAATAACTACGAGCAGTACTTC. It translates to CASSPQGNNYEQYF.

The rearrangement uses TRBV18 and TRBJ1-1; 9 positions agree with TRBD1. Germline CDR1 and CDR2: KGHSH and LQKENI. V lost 4 bases to trimming and J lost 5 bases; unmatched junction nucleotides: 5. This CDR3 is 14 amino acids long. The CDR3 loop is CASSLGTGRTEAFF. The CDR3 region has the DNA TGTGCCAGCTCACTCGGGACAGGGAGGACTGAAGCTTTCTTT. The full variable domain, its missing parts supplied by reference TRBV18 and TRBJ1-1, is NAGVMQNPRHLVRRRGQEARLRCSPMKGHSHVYWYRQLPEEGLKFMVYLQKENIIDESGMPKERFSAEFPKEGPSILRIQQVVRGDSAAYFCASSLGTGRTEAFFGQGTRLTVV.

CDR3 protein: CASSTGTGGVQPQHF. The CDR3 DNA sequence: TGTGCCAGCAGCACCGGGACAGGGGGAGTTCAGCCCCAGCATTTT. V and J are TRBV6-6 and TRBJ1-5; 11 bases match TRBD1. The junction had 7 bases not matched to a gene; V was cut back by 6 bases and J by 6 bases. Germline CDR1 MNHNY, CDR2 SVGAGI (reference sequence). This CDR3 has 15 amino acids.

V gene TRBV5-1 combines with J gene TRBJ2-7, with 9 positions matching TRBD1. The germline CDR1 and CDR2 sequences are SGHRS and YFSETQ. The CDR3 runs 15 residues. Trimming at V came to 4 bases and at J to 4 bases, leaving 9 bases not matched to a gene. CDR3 nucleotides: TGCGCCAGCAGCATAGGACAGGGGATAAAGTACGAGCAGTACTTC. This sequence encodes CASSIGQGIKYEQYF.